The T cell receptor (beta chain) under discussion was sequenced for a study of T cells in Graves' hyperthyroidism and ophthalmopathy. What was amplified from RNA transcripts were TCR beta CDR3 regions. First-round RT-PCR targeting the TCR CDR3 was performed with the HTBI primer set. TCRdb reprocessed the multiplex PCR reads via MiXCR and lists one record per CDR3 protein. This sample yields a few hundred thousand distinct CDR3 sequences, of which less than 25% are seen a single time; roughly 29% belongs to the top ten. Germline values: CDR1 MNHEY, CDR2 SMNVEV (reference sequence). The CDR3 totals 15 residues. V shed 2 bases and J 9 bases; nucleotides not matched to a gene: 7.

Sequencing input: blood. This receptor was identified in a man between 18 and 29 years old with Graves' hyperthyroidism. The V and J genes are TRBV27 and TRBJ2-2; 9 bases are shared with TRBD2. The CDR3, as DNA: TGTGCCAGCAGTTTAGGCGGGGGGGCGGCGCGGGAGCTGTTTTTT. Translation gives CASSLGGGAARELFF.